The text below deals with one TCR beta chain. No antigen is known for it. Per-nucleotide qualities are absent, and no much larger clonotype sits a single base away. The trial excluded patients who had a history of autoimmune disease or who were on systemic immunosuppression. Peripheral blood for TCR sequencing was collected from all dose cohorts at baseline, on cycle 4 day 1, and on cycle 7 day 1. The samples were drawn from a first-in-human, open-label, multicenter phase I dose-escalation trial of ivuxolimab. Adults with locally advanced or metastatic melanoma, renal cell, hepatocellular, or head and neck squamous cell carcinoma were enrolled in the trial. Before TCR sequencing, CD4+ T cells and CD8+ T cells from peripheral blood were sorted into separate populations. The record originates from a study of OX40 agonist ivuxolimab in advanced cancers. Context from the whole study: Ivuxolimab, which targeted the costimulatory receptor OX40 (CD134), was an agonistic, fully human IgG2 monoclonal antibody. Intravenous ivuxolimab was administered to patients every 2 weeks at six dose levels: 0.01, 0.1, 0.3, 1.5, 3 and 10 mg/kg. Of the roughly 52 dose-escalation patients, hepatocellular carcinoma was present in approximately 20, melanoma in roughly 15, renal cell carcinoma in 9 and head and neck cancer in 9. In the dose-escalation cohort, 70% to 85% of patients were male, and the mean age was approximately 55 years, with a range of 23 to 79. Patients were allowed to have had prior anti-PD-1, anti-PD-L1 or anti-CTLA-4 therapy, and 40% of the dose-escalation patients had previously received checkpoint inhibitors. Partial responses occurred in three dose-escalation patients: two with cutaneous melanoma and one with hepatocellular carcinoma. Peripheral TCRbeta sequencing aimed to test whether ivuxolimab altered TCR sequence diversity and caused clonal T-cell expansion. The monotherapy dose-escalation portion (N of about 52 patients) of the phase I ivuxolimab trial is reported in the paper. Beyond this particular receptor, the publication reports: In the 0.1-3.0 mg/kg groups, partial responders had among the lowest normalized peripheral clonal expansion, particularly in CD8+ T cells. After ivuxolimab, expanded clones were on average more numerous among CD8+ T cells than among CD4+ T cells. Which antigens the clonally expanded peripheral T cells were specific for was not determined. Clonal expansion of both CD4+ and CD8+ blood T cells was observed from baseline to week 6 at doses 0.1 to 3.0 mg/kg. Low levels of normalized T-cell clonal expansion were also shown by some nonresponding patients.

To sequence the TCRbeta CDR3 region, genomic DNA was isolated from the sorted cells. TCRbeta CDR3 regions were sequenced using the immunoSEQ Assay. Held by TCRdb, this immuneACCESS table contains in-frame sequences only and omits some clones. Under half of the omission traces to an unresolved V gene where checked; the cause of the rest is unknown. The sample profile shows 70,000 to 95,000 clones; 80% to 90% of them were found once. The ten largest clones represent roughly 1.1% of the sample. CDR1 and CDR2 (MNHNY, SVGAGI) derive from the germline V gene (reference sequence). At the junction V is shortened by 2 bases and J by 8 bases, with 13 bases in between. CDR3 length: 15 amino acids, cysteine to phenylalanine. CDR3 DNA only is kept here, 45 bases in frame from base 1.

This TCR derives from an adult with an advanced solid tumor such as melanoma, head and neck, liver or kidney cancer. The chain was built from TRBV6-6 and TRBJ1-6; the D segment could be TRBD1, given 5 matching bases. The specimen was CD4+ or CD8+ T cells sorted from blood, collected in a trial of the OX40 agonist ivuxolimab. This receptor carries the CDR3 CASSYSSRGDSPLHF. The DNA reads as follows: TGTGCCAGCAGTTACAGCAGTCGGGGGGATTCACCCCTCCACTTT.